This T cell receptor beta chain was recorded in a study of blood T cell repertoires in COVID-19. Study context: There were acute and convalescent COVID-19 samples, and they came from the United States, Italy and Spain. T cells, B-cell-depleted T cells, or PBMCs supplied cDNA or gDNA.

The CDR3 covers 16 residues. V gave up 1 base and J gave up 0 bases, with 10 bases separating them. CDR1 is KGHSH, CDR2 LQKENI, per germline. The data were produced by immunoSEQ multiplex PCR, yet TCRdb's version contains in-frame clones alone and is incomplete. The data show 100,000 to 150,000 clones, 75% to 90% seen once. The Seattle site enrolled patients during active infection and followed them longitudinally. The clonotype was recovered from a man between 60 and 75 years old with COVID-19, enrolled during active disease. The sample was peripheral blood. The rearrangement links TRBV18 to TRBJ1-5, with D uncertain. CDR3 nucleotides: TGTGCCAGCTCACCACGAGGGCTAAATAGCAATCAGCCCCAGCATTTT. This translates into CASSPRGLNSNQPQHF.